Below are 5 T cell receptor beta chains sequenced from a single sample in a study of blood T cell repertoires in COVID-19 (dated by TCRdb to about 2020). Libraries were prepared through the immunoSEQ multiplex PCR assay. The immuneACCESS repertoire file appears here via TCRdb, limited to in-frame rearrangements. These files lack a portion of the clones; in checked studies, under half of the deficit traces to unresolved V genes, and the cause of the others is not known. A total of approximately 260,000 clones appear in this sample, around nine tenths of them only once. The top ten constitute approximately 2.2% of the sample. Input material: peripheral blood. The receptors were sampled from a man aged 50 to 60 with acute or convalescent COVID-19.

The chain carries TRBV5-7 and TRBJ1-2, with D possibly being TRBD1 (5 bases). TRBV5-7 is filed as an ORF, its function uncertain. The germline V and J ends were trimmed by 4 bases and 1 base, with 23 bases remaining between them. The CDR3 sequence is 18 residues long. CDR3 DNA sequence: TGTGCCAGCAGCAATAAAAGGGGCACACCTGCCTTTAACTATGGCTACACCTTC. Translating gives CASSNKRGTPAFNYGYTF.

The CDR3 here is CASSRSMWNTGELFF. CDR3 sequence (DNA): TGTGCCAGTAGCAGGTCTATGTGGAACACCGGGGAGCTGTTTTTT. The gene calls are TRBV19 and TRBJ2-2; no definite D call. In germline, CDR1 is LNHDA, CDR2 SQIVND (reference sequence). V lost 6 bases to trimming and J lost 1 base, with 12 bases between them. The CDR3 is 15 residues long.

The chain is built from TRBV3-1 (or the pseudogene TRBV3-2) and TRBJ1-1; weak D call: TRBD1 (6 bases). V was trimmed by 7 bases and J by 5 bases, leaving 17 bases between them. CDR3 length equals 14 residues. Germline CDR1 and CDR2: LGHDT and YNNKEL (reference sequence). The CDR3 coding sequence is TGTGCCAGCACCCGTTCCAGCAGGGGAACTGAAGCTTTCTTT. Amino acids: CASTRSSRGTEAFF.

The V and J genes are TRBV5-1 and TRBJ2-3, with D possibly matching TRBD2 (5 bases). The CDR3 contains 15 residues. V lost 4 bases, J lost 0 bases, and 12 bases lay in between. CDR1 is SGHRS, CDR2 YFSETQ, per germline. The chain's CDR3 is CASSSGRTSTDTQYF. CDR3 nucleotide sequence: TGCGCCAGCAGCAGCGGACGGACTAGCACAGATACGCAGTATTTT.

This chain links TRBV11-2 with TRBJ2-3; D gene ambiguous. The germline V and J ends were trimmed by 1 base and 11 bases, with 13 bases remaining between them. The germline CDR1 and CDR2 sequences are SGHAT and FQNNGV. The CDR3 is 13 amino acids. The CDR3 region is CASSLVGLGEQYF. CDR3 DNA sequence: TGTGCCAGCAGCTTAGTGGGTTTAGGAGAGCAGTATTTT.